Given below is one TCR beta chain in context. This clonotype occurred many times. What antigen it recognizes has not been identified. Per-base qualities were not stored, and no clone one base away is much larger. These data are taken from a study of neurological immune-mediated disorders (dated by TCRdb to the late 2010s). About the investigation overall: The study compared peripheral blood TCR-beta repertoires of HTLV-I-associated myelopathy (HAM/TSP) patients, multiple sclerosis patients and healthy controls using UMI-based sequencing. The roughly 110 TCR-beta libraries included longitudinal samples, technical triplicates and paired sorted CD4+ and CD8+ T-cell subsets alongside PBMC samples. Of the approximately 66 subjects in the cohort, some 15 were HAM/TSP patients, roughly 34 were multiple sclerosis patients, and about 20 were healthy controls.

Broader findings and caveats from the paper: TCR clonal expansion was highest in HAM/TSP patients and lowest in MS patients, with MS patients falling below even healthy controls. No identical CDR3 amino acid sequences were found to be shared among expanded clones across subjects, suggesting that TCR-beta repertoires were private in all groups.

Blood bank volunteers in Maryland, USA served as the healthy controls. Libraries from unsorted PBMCs were made from 2 million PBMCs kept in RNAlater at -80 degrees C until RNA extraction. Peripheral blood was subjected to Ficoll-Hypaque density gradient centrifugation to isolate PBMCs, which were then cryopreserved in liquid nitrogen. cDNA was synthesized by template-switch 5'RACE using a primer with a 10-nucleotide random unique molecular identifier that tagged each TCR transcript. Over 190 million TCR-beta sequences, covering 15-18 subjects, were produced in each sequencing run. Total RNA was extracted with the RNeasy kit. TCR-beta VDJ regions were amplified with primers for the TCR constant region and the 5'RACE anchor, using the KAPA Real-time Library Amplification kit. Sample indexes and Illumina adaptors were added in a first PCR, and a second PCR then increased library yield. After Ampure bead purification, the TCR product of roughly 650 bp was size-selected on a 2% E-gel SizeSelection system. Library quality was checked on a Bioanalyzer, concentration was measured with Qubit, and libraries were quantified with the Kapa Library Quantification kit before pooling. Paired-end 2 x 150 bp sequencing of the libraries was performed on an Illumina HiSeq 2500. To increase sequence diversity, roughly 24-31% phiX was spiked into each library pool. Turning to the authors' computational methods: The quality-filtered reads were processed with the UMI-based MiGEC pipeline, whose error correction step removed more than 90% of the raw TCR sequences. IMGT germline references were used for aligning VDJ genes, and each clonotype was defined as a unique CDR3 amino acid sequence together with its V-J genes. VDJtools evaluated clonal expansion, Shannon diversity and CDR3 relatedness (CalcPairwiseDistances, ClusterSamples); CLCbio workbench built phylogenetic trees. A clone was classed as expanded if it had 8 or more unique UMIs, a cutoff based on coefficient-of-variation modelling across technical triplicates. Clones were called with MiXCR by TCRdb after fastp trimmed the public reads at Q25, and only in-frame beta chains were retained. A single entry per CDR3 protein holds the most common genes and DNA from its merged rows. These V and J calls originate from TCRdb's pipeline instead of the authors' own analysis. Recorded for this sample are about 27,000 distinct CDR3 sequences; under 25% of them occurred a single time. The ten largest clones take up 16% of the sample.

The TCR comes from a woman in her fifties or sixties in good health. Specimen: PBMCs.

The bases are TGCGCCAGCATCTATGTCCATTCAACTAATGAAAAACTGTTTTTT. Translation gives CASIYVHSTNEKLFF. The sequence joins TRBV5-1 to TRBJ1-4; the D gene remains uncertain. The CDR3 goes from the cysteine to the phenylalanine over 15 residues. Of all the DNA, just the CDR3 is kept, 45 bases in frame from base 1. In the germline V gene, CDR1 corresponds to SGHRS and CDR2 to YFSETQ. At the junction V is shortened by 6 bases and J by 0 bases, with 12 bases in between.